This T cell receptor beta chain was profiled in a study of blood T cells in healthy people across ages. The use of a sample-barcoded 5' primer and a J-beta primer mix characterized a second PCR of roughly 6 to 11 cycles. A single record per CDR3 protein comes from TCRdb applying MiXCR to the 5' RACE reads. The sample lists about 1.5 million distinct CDR3 sequences; about 42% were seen once. Germline CDR1 SGDLS, CDR2 YYNGEE. CDR3 length: 16 amino acids. Trimming shortened V by 3 bases and J by 5 bases, and 19 bases separated the two germline ends. In each sample, at least 6.5 million PBMCs were isolated.

This chain connects TRBV9 to TRBJ2-3; D is perhaps TRBD1 (7 bases). The TCR was taken from a woman younger than 35 in good health. The material sequenced was blood. For the CDR3, the DNA is TGTGCCAGCAGCGCTTTTTCTAACAGGGGACTAGATACGCAGTATTTT. Its translation is CASSAFSNRGLDTQYF. The variable domain in full, completed from reference TRBV9 and TRBJ2-3, reads DSGVTQTPKHLITATGQRVTLRCSPRSGDLSVYWYQQSLDQGLQFLIQYYNGEERAKGNILERFSAQQFPDLHSELNLSSLELGDSALYFCASSAFSNRGLDTQYFGPGTRLTVL.